A selection of T cell receptor beta chains follows, all from one sample in a study of blood T cell repertoires in COVID-19. Clones were read by immunoSEQ multiplex PCR, and TCRdb kept only the in-frame ones, dropping some. The sample carries under 200,000 clones, roughly 93% recorded once. Specimen: peripheral blood. These receptors came from a man between 18 and 35 years old with acute or convalescent COVID-19. CDR3s leave out the opening cysteine and the closing phenylalanine or tryptophan.

v_call | cdr3_aa
TRBV5-4 | ASSLVPDRVAGNTIY
TRBV14 | ASSQDTGMNTEAF
TRBV9 | ASSLAGTGTYEQY
TRBV5-4 | ASSLGQASTDTQY
TRBV7-2 | ASSFGQGRGGYT
TRBV19 | ASSNEDLWVDTEAF
TRBV2 | ASRGGGGTDTQY
TRBV15 | ATSREPPTSDEQF
TRBV3-1/TRBV3-2 | ASSPPTGGARTEAF
TRBV14 | ASSHPGTSGSYHRDEQY
TRBV24-1 | ATSDPSGGIGEPGELF
TRBV9 | ASSVVKGVTDTQY
TRBV14 | ASSQLGAVSRPGYGYT
TRBV5-1 | ASSPWTGGLNSPLH
TRBV7-9 | ASSTQTLHPAPEQF
TRBV30 | AWTRGSMTEAF
TRBV3-1/TRBV3-2 | ASSLSRQAHEQY
TRBV5-4 | ASSLFGTPFLEQY
TRBV18 | ASSLRQPMEAF
TRBV5-1 | ASSPRGLDTGELF
TRBV7-9 | ASSLEDNTEAF
TRBV9 | ASEDRANTGELF
TRBV5-1 | ASSFWGANTGELF
TRBV13 | ASRLAGAYEQY
TRBV19 | ASSTPGGPRTDTQY
TRBV5-8 | ASSTRVGAF
TRBV25-1 | ASSGQGPNQPQH
TRBV5-1 | ASRFSGSGTDTQY
TRBV18 | ASSLSGTENTEAF
TRBV11-2 | ASSYTGSATAF
TRBV7-2 | ASSPFRQGWDTEAF
TRBV5-8 | ASSLGRVVSDEQF
TRBV4-1 | ARTFRGSNSYEQY
TRBV7-8 | ASRKRDRGLETGELF
TRBV9 | ASSSMRQTGNTIY
TRBV25-1 | ASSETGQYYGYT
TRBV7-9 | ASSYSLGAAAYEQY
TRBV30 | AWSSDRGSNQPQH
TRBV14 | ASSQVERRGLF
TRBV7-2 | AIPTGLAGDTQY
TRBV9 | ASSDPLAGDYNEQF
TRBV5-5 | ASSLYRAENTEAF
TRBV5-3 | ARSLGQGARSNQPQH
TRBV20-1 | SASGGQTQY
TRBV4-1 | ASSQGRQIYGYT
TRBV15 | ATSRATDPTGLNTEAF
TRBV24-1 | ATSDSQGNQPQH
TRBV4-1 | ASSQVRSGTDTQY
TRBV21-1 | ASSKGSSRCEQF